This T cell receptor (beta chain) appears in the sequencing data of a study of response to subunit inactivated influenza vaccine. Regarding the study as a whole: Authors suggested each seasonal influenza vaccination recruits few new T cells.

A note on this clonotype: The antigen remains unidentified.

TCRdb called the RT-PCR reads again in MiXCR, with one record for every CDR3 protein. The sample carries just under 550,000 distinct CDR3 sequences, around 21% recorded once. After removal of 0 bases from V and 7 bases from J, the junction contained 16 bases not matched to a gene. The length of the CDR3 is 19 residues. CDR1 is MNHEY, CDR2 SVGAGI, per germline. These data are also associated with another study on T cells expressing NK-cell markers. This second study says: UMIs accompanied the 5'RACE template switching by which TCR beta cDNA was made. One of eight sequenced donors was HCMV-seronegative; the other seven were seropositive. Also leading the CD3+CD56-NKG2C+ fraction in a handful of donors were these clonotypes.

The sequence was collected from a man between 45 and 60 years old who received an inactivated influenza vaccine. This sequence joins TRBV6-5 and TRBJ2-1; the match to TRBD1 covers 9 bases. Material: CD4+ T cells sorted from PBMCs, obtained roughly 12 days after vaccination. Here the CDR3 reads CASSYSPSGTGHIRNEQFF. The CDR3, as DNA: TGTGCCAGCAGTTACTCCCCGAGTGGGACAGGGCATATACGGAATGAGCAGTTCTTC.